The clone carrying this T cell receptor (beta chain) showed up just a few times. Its target is unknown. The authors reverse transcribed all of the isolated RNA, so sequencing captured expressed TCRB transcripts. This table comes from immunoSEQ multiplex PCR, and its TCRdb copy is limited to in-frame clones, with some not included. The table has 300,000 to 350,000 clones, 11% to 15% seen once. CD4+ naive, central memory, regulatory and stem cell-like memory subsets were isolated by sorting on CD45RO/CCR7/CD25/CD127/CD95/CD27. The data stem from a study of beta chain features in type 1 diabetes. Study results and limitations: A greater similarity of naive, central memory and Treg TCRB repertoires was seen among patients than among healthy donors.

Trimming pared 4 bases from V and 4 bases from J, leaving 17 bases between. The CDR3 totals 15 residues. Germline CDR1 is SGHTS and CDR2 is YDEGEE. This chain joins TRBV5-8 and TRBJ2-5; D is perhaps TRBD1 (6 bases). Source material: central memory CD4+ T cells from blood. The receptor was isolated from a man aged 30 to 39 in good health. The CDR3 region is CASSPRGTSGETQYF. The CDR3 DNA reads TGTGCCAGCAGCCCCCGTGGGACATCAGGAGAGACCCAGTACTTC. The whole variable domain, filled in from reference TRBV5-8 and TRBJ2-5, reads EAGVTQSPTHLIKTRGQQATLRCSPISGHTSVYWYQQALGLGLQFLLWYDEGEERNRGNFPPRFSGRQFPNYSSELNVNALELEDSALYLCASSPRGTSGETQYFGPGTRLLVL.